The source of this TCR beta chain is a study of blood T cell repertoires in COVID-19. Study context: Nucleic acid was either cDNA or gDNA, and it came from T cells, B-cell-depleted T cells, or PBMCs.

TCRdb's table, derived via immunoSEQ multiplex PCR, lists solely in-frame clones and lacks some. Of 250,000 to 350,000 clones listed, about nine tenths are singletons. This receptor was identified in a woman aged 55-75 years with acute or convalescent COVID-19. Sequencing was done on a sample of peripheral blood.

The CDR3, as DNA: TGTGCCAGCAGTCCCGGACAGGGCCGAGGGGATCAGCCCCAGCATTTT. This encodes CASSPGQGRGDQPQHF. J is TRBJ1-5 and V is TRBV5-6; 8 bases are shared with TRBD1. CDR3 length: 16 residues. V gave up 5 bases and J gave up 5 bases; unmatched junction bases: 12. CDR1 and CDR2 from the germline V gene are SGHDT and YYEEEE.